The rows below give T cell receptor beta chains drawn from one sample of a study of cytomegalovirus exposure and HLA in healthy donors. Only in-frame clones appear in the TCRdb table, and some are missing; sequencing was by immunoSEQ multiplex PCR. The sample consists of fewer than 200,000 clones, approximately 89% of them appearing once. The sequenced material came from PBMCs. The receptors here all came from a man between 25 and 39 years old in good health and CMV-seropositive. The CDR3 runs from the conserved cysteine through the conserved F or W.

j_call v_call cdr3_aa
TRBJ1-5 TRBV6-5 CASSLGTAGNQPQHF
TRBJ2-7 TRBV6-1 CASNGGQGAYEQYF
TRBJ2-7 TRBV7-8 CASSLAPPGLAGVNEQYF
TRBJ2-7 TRBV5-1 CASSLVGQGDYEQYF
TRBJ2-2 TRBV9 CASSAPNSGELFF
TRBJ2-3 TRBV5-6 CASSPGTKGVDTQYF
TRBJ2-2 TRBV2 CASSEEEGRGMLNTGELFF
TRBJ2-1 TRBV28 CASSATDFYNEQFF
TRBJ2-7 TRBV5-1 CASSLGVPSGSYEQYF
TRBJ1-2 TRBV7-9 CASSQTTGEGGYTF
TRBJ2-7 TRBV9 CASSVDREAEYEQYF
TRBJ1-5 TRBV6-4 CASISSGSQPQHF
TRBJ2-7 TRBV7-9 CASSSPDTAEQYF
TRBJ1-1 TRBV19 CASKWSVNTEAFF
TRBJ1-1 TRBV9 CASSVGYGNTEAFF
TRBJ2-7 TRBV6-5 CASTGRTQADEQYF
TRBJ2-3 TRBV4-3 CASSQAAGQGGSDTQYF
TRBJ2-5 TRBV5-1 CASSRSGTGSMFGHQETQYF
TRBJ1-5 TRBV4-1 CASSHQDNLNQPQHF
TRBJ1-5 TRBV18 CASSEDWGRDQPQHF
TRBJ1-4 TRBV29-1 CSARRTGSSNEKLFF
TRBJ2-7 TRBV14 CASSHYLAGIGSEQYF
TRBJ1-1 TRBV27 CASSLGLEAFF
TRBJ1-6 TRBV27 CASSLEGYNSPLHF
TRBJ2-3 TRBV19 CASSPSWGTDTQYF
TRBJ2-7 TRBV29-1 CSVVGESSYEQYF
TRBJ2-7 TRBV27 CASSEVLFSGYEQYF
TRBJ1-2 TRBV25-1 CASYRDGYTF
TRBJ2-7 TRBV11-2 CASSAWDRSYEQYF
TRBJ1-3 TRBV9 CASSQAGSGNTIYF
TRBJ1-1 TRBV2 CASSARGQGGTEAFF
TRBJ2-7 TRBV7-2 CASSTRTRDYEQYF
TRBJ2-7 TRBV5-6 CASSLAGSYEQYF
TRBJ1-2 TRBV14 CASSQVDLGYGGYTF
TRBJ1-5 TRBV11-2 CASSFDRGGGQPQHF
TRBJ2-7 TRBV18 CASSSSLEQYF
TRBJ2-7 TRBV2 CASSDGGGRHEQYF
TRBJ1-1 TRBV4-1 CASSPTMGYTEAFF
TRBJ1-2 TRBV28 CASSFSGFNYGYTF
TRBJ1-2 TRBV6-6 CASSLRERYGYTF
TRBJ2-7 TRBV16 CASRRDREGEQYF
TRBJ1-5 TRBV29-1 CSDPDRAGDQPQHF
TRBJ2-7 TRBV2 CASSFGPYYEQYF
TRBJ2-2 TRBV5-1 CASSSRQGWGELFF
TRBJ1-1 TRBV2 CATLGALGAFF
TRBJ1-1 TRBV7-9 CASSSLYKAFF
TRBJ2-5 TRBV27 CASSRKYQETQYF
TRBJ2-5 TRBV30 CAWTRTETQYF
TRBJ1-2 TRBV5-4 CASTIRAEQYGYTF
TRBJ2-7 TRBV5-6 CASSFGYEQYF
TRBJ2-7 TRBV5-1 CASARGDRTYEQYF
TRBJ2-3 TRBV7-9 CASSLEGQIFTDTQYF
TRBJ2-7 TRBV27 CASATYTGSYEQYF
TRBJ2-1 TRBV6-4 CASSVSLAVPYNEQFF
TRBJ2-2 TRBV6-5 CASNVGTGELFF
TRBJ1-1 TRBV29-1 CSVGLGGDTEAFF
TRBJ1-1 TRBV27 CASGSSGGTEAFF
TRBJ1-4 TRBV7-9 CASSLTGGAGGKLFF
TRBJ1-1 TRBV27 CASSLTSNTEAFF